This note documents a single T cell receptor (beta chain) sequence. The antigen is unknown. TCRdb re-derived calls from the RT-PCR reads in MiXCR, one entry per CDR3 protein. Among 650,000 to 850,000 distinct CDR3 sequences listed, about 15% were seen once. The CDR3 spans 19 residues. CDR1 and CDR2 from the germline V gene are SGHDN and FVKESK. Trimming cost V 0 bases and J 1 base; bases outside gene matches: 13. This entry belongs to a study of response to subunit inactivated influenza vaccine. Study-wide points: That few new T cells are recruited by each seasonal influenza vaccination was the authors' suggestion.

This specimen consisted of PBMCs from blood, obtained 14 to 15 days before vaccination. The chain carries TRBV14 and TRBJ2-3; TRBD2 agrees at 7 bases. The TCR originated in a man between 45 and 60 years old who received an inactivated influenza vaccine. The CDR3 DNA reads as TGTGCCAGCAGCCAAGAATTAGGGCGGGAGAGAGATCGCACAGATACGCAGTATTTT. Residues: CASSQELGRERDRTDTQYF.